This T cell receptor (beta chain) was recovered during a study of post-analysis software for immune sequencing data. Study results and limitations: Controls significantly exceeded multiple sclerosis patients in normalized Chao1 diversity.

TCR beta cDNA libraries included unique molecular identifiers. A single record per CDR3 protein comes from TCRdb applying MiXCR to the PCR reads. This sample has 450,000 to 700,000 distinct CDR3 sequences, with 44% found just once. A few counts support this clonotype. Its target is not known. This receptor was identified in a girl aged 5-17 years with multiple sclerosis. Sample: blood.

The CDR3 bases are TGTGCCAGCAGTCCAACGGCGGCTAACTATGGCTACACCTTC. It yields the protein CASSPTAANYGYTF. The chain couples TRBV27 to TRBJ1-2; D call uncertain. This CDR3 comprises 14 residues. Between the trimmed V and J ends, which lost 5 bases and 0 bases, there was a span of 10 bases. In germline, CDR1 is MNHEY, CDR2 SMNVEV (reference sequence).